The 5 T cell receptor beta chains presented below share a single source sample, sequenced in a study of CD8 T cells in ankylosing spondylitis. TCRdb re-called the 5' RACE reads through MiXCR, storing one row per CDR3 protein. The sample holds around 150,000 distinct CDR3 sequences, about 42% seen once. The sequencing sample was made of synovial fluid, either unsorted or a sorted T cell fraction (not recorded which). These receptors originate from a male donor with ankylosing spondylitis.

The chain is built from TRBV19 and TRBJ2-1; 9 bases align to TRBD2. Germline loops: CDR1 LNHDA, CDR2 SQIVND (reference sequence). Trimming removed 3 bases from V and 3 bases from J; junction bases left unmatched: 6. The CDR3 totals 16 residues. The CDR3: CASSIHGGRVYNEQFF. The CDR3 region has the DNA TGTGCCAGTAGTATCCACGGCGGGAGGGTCTACAATGAGCAGTTCTTC.

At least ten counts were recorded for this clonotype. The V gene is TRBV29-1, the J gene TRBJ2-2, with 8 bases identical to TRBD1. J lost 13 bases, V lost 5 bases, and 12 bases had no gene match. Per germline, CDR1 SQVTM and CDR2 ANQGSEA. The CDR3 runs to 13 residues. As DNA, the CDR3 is TGCAGCGTTCCGGGACAGGATAATTGGGTGCTGTTTTTT. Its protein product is CSVPGQDNWVLFF.

The chain's CDR3 is CASTPDWNTEAFF. CDR3 in DNA: TGTGCCAGTACCCCGGACTGGAACACTGAAGCTTTCTTT. The chain uses TRBV19 and TRBJ1-1; the D is unclear. V shed 7 bases and J shed 1 base, with 10 bases lying between them. Germline values: CDR1 LNHDA, CDR2 SQIVND (reference sequence). CDR3 length: 13 amino acids.

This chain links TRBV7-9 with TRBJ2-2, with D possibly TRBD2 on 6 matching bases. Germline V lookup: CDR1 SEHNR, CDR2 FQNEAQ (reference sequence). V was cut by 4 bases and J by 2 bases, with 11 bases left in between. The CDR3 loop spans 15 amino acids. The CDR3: CASSWTGTNTGELFF. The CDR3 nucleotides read TGTGCCAGCAGCTGGACGGGGACTAACACCGGGGAGCTGTTTTTT.

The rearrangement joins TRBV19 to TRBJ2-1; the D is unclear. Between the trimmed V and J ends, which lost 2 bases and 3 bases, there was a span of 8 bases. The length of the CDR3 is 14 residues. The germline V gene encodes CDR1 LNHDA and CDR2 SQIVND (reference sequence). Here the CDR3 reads CASSISLGYNEQFF. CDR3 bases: TGTGCCAGTAGTATATCCCTGGGCTACAATGAGCAGTTCTTC.